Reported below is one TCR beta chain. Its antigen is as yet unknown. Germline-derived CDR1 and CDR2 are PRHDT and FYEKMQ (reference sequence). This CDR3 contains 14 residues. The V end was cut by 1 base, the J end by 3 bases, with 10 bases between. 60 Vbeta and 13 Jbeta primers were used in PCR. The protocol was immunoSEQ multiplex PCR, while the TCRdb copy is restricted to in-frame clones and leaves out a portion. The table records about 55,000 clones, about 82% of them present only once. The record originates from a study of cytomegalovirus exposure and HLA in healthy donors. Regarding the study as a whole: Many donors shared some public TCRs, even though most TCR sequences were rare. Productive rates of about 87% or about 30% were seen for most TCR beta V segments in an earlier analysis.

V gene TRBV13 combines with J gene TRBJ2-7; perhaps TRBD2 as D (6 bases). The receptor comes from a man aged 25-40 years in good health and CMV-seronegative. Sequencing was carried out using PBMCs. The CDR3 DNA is TGTGCCAGCAGCTTAGCGGGCGGGGTCTACGAGCAGTACTTC. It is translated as CASSLAGGVYEQYF.